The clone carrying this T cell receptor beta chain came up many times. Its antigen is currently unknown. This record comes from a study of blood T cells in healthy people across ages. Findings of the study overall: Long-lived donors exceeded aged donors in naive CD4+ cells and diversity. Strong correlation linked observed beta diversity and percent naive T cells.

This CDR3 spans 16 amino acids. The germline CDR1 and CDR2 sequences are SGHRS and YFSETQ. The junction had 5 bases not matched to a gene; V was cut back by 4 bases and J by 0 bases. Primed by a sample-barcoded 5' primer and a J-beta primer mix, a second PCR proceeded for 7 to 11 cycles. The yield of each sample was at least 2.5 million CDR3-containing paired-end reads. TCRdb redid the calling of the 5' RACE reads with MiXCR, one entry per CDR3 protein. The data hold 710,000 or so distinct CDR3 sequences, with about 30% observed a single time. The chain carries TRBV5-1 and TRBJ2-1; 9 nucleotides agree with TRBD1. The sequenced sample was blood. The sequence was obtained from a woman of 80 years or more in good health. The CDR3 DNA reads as TGCGCCAGCAGCCGACAGGGGGAATCCTCCTACAATGAGCAGTTCTTC. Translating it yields CASSRQGESSYNEQFF. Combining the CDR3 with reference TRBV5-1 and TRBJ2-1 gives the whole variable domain KAGVTQTPRYLIKTRGQQVTLSCSPISGHRSVSWYQQTPGQGLQFLFEYFSETQRNKGNFPGRFSGRQFSNSRSEMNVSTLELGDSALYLCASSRQGESSYNEQFFGPGTRLTVL.